Below, one T cell receptor (beta chain) is given with its context. Antigen unknown. The entry originates in a study of glioma-infiltrating T cells. Study-level findings and limits: Only very few CDR3 sequences appeared in both tissue and blood. Above-expected tissue-blood divergence occurred in all gliomas, most in low-grade ones.

The iRepertoire nested amplicon-rescue multiplex PCR amplified TCR alpha and beta CDR3s from RNA. Tissue mRNA or PBMC total RNA, about 90-450 ng, went into one-step reverse transcription and amplification. In TCRdb, the multiplex PCR reads were re-called with MiXCR into one record per CDR3 protein. The sample contains more than 95,000 distinct CDR3 sequences, roughly 23% of which appear only once. This sequence was found in a human donor with low-grade glioma or glioblastoma, undergoing nonglioma brain surgery, or in good health (not recorded which). Sample: glioma tissue, nonneoplastic brain tissue, or PBMCs (not recorded which).

CDR3 sequence (DNA): TGTGCCAGCAGTTTGGGGGCCCCCGTAGGACCCCTCCACTTT. It codes for CASSLGAPVGPLHF. This sequence joins TRBV28 and TRBJ1-6; perhaps TRBD1 as D (6 bases). Germline V gives CDR1 MDHEN, CDR2 SYDVKM. This CDR3 has 14 amino acids. V dropped 3 bases and J dropped 12 bases, with 15 bases sitting between them.